This is a list of T cell receptor beta chains from one sample in a study of T-cell memory formation after mild COVID-19. MiXCR was run by TCRdb on the 5' RACE reads, yielding one entry per CDR3 protein. Of hundreds of thousands of distinct CDR3 sequences in the sample, 20% to 25% were seen once. Sequencing was carried out using PBMCs or a T cell subset sorted from them (not recorded which). These receptors all come from a man aged 18 to 29 who had mild COVID-19 (a few samples of this study predate the infection). Cell type and time point are not known. The CDR3 runs from the conserved cysteine through the conserved F or W. The order of the fields is J gene, V gene, clone size, D gene, CDR3 DNA, CDR3 protein. D genes are given only for firm matches. For some rows the clone size is stated as once, few or many, or as a class when expanded; others skip it.

>TRBJ1-5|TRBV2|NA|NA
TGTGCCAGCAGCCGCGTAACCAACAGGGCTAGCAATCAGCCCCAGCATTTT
CASSRVTNRASNQPQHF
>TRBJ1-1|TRBV29-1|few|NA
TGCAGCGCTGGAGTAACAGGTGGTTACGTAGACACTGAAGCTTTCTTT
CSAGVTGGYVDTEAFF
>TRBJ1-2|TRBV28|few|NA
TGTGCCAGCAGTCCCCCCACGCCATCAGGGAGCTATGGCTACACCTTC
CASSPPTPSGSYGYTF
>TRBJ2-3|TRBV2|NA|NA
TGTGCCAGCAGGGGGAGGAAAGTTGCAGATACGCAGTATTTT
CASRGRKVADTQYF
>TRBJ2-1|TRBV7-2|NA|NA
TGTGCCAGCAGCTTAGGCAGGGCCTGGGCAGGTAAGCAGTTCTTC
CASSLGRAWAGKQFF
>TRBJ1-1|TRBV5-1|NA|NA
TGCGCCAGCAGCTTGGCTGGGACACTAAAAGTGAACACTGAAGCTTTCTTT
CASSLAGTLKVNTEAFF
>TRBJ2-1|TRBV5-6|many|TRBD1
TGTGCCAGCAGCTTGTACAGGGGATCCTACAATGAGCAGTTCTTC
CASSLYRGSYNEQFF
>TRBJ1-1|TRBV7-6|NA|NA
TGTGCCAGCAGCCTCAGTACAGGGAACACTGAAGCTTTCTTT
CASSLSTGNTEAFF
>TRBJ1-5|TRBV29-1|few|NA
TGCAGCGTCGCTGACAGTCTCGGCAATCAGCCCCAGCATTTT
CSVADSLGNQPQHF
>TRBJ2-2|TRBV27|NA|NA
TGTGCCAGCAGTTTCAGAATCGGGGAGCTGTTTTTT
CASSFRIGELFF
>TRBJ1-5|TRBV28|NA|TRBD1
TGTGCCAGCAGTACGGGACAGGGTAATAGCAATCAGCCCCAGCATTTT
CASSTGQGNSNQPQHF
>TRBJ1-2|TRBV7-2|NA|NA
TGTGCCAGCAGTTCCTACAGAGAAAACTATGGCTACACCTTC
CASSSYRENYGYTF
>TRBJ2-1|TRBV11-2|NA|TRBD2
TGTGCCAGCACCGGGACTAGCGGGTCCTATGAGCAGTTCTTC
CASTGTSGSYEQFF
>TRBJ2-7|TRBV5-1|NA|TRBD1
TGCGCCAGCAGCTGGGGGGACAGGGGGTTCTACGAGCAGTACTTC
CASSWGDRGFYEQYF
>TRBJ1-6|TRBV7-9|NA|NA
TGTGCCAGCAGTTCTCAGGGATCGGGCTCCTATAATTCACCCCTCCACTTT
CASSSQGSGSYNSPLHF
>TRBJ1-2|TRBV2|NA|NA
TGTGCCAGCAGTGAAGCGGGAGGCTACACCTTC
CASSEAGGYTF
>TRBJ2-5|TRBV5-5|NA|NA
TGTGCCAGCAGCTTGGTACAGGGGAGGGAGACCAAGTACTTC
CASSLVQGRETKYF
>TRBJ2-3|TRBV27|few|NA
TGTGCCAGCAGTTCCTCCGACAGGAAATACACAGATACGCAGTATTTT
CASSSSDRKYTDTQYF
>TRBJ2-3|TRBV7-9|NA|NA
TGTGCCAGCAGCTTCCCGGCTGATACGCAGTATTTT
CASSFPADTQYF
>TRBJ2-3|TRBV4-1|NA|NA
TGCGCCAGCAGCCAAGTAGATACGCAGTATTTT
CASSQVDTQYF
>TRBJ2-5|TRBV5-1|many|TRBD1
TGCGCCAGCAGCTTGCAGGGGGCAGGTGAGACCCAGTACTTC
CASSLQGAGETQYF
>TRBJ1-5|TRBV5-1|few|NA
TGCGCCAGCAGCTTGGCCGCAGGAGTGGAAGGCAATCAGCCCCAGCATTTT
CASSLAAGVEGNQPQHF
>TRBJ2-2|TRBV5-1|many|NA
TGCGCCAGCAGCTTGGAATCTGGTAGGGGCTGGAACACCGGGGAGCTGTTTTTT
CASSLESGRGWNTGELFF
>TRBJ1-2|TRBV6-5|NA|NA
TGTGCCAGCAGGGAAACTGGGGGGCACTATGGCTACACCTTC
CASRETGGHYGYTF
>TRBJ1-5|TRBV5-6|NA|NA
TGTGCCAGCAGCTATTCACAGGGCACCCAGCATTTT
CASSYSQGTQHF
>TRBJ2-5|TRBV5-1|NA|NA
TGCGCCAGCAGCTCACTCGGCTGGGGTACCCAAGAGACCCAGTACTTC
CASSSLGWGTQETQYF